Sequencing of this TCR beta chain was carried out in a study of CD8 T cells in ankylosing spondylitis. Study-level results: There were earlier reports of some motif variants in reactive arthritis synovial fluid and blood. There was reportedly significant enrichment of clones that were disease-linked in matched ankylosing spondylitis synovial fluid.

Using its own MiXCR run on the 5' RACE reads, TCRdb lists one record per CDR3 protein. The data show 200,000 or so distinct CDR3 sequences, with roughly 20% seen just once and roughly 4% held by the top ten. Worth noting for this clonotype: Its antigen is currently unknown.

The source of this sequence is a male donor aged 10-30 years with ankylosing spondylitis or in good health (not recorded which). The sequenced sample consisted of blood, either unsorted or a sorted T cell fraction (not recorded which).

This chain's CDR3 is CSLAGISTDTQYF. The CDR3 bases are TGCAGCTTAGCGGGGATAAGCACAGATACGCAGTATTTT. V usage is TRBV29-1 and J usage is TRBJ2-3; 8 nucleotides agree with TRBD2. The CDR3 is 13 residues long. V shed 8 bases, J shed 0 bases, and the junction held 4 bases outside the gene matches. Germline CDR1 SQVTM, CDR2 ANQGSEA.